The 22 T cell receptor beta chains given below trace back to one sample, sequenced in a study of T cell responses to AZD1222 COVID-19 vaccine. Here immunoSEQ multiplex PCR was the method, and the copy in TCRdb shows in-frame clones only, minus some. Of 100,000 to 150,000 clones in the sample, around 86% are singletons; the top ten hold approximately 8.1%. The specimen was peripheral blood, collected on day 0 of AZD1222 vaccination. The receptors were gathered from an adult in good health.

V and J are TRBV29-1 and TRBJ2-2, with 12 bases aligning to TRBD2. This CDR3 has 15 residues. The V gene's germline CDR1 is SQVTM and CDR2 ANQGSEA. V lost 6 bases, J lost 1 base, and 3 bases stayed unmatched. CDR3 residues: CSVTSGGQNTGELFF. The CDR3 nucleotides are TGCAGCGTGACTAGCGGGGGCCAGAACACCGGGGAGCTGTTTTTT.

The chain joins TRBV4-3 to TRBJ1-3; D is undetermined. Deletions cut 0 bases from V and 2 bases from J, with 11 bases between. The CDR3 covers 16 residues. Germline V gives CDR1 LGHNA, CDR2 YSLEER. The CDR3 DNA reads TGCGCCAGCAGCCAAGAGGCCGGGTTCGCTGGAAACACCATATATTTT. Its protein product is CASSQEAGFAGNTIYF.

The CDR3 here is CASSEILGGAQKSNEQFF. The CDR3 DNA reads as TGTGCCAGCAGTGAAATATTAGGAGGGGCCCAGAAAAGCAATGAGCAGTTCTTC. This rearrangement joins TRBV6-1 to TRBJ2-1; possible D gene TRBD2, 6 bases. The CDR3 has 18 residues. Germline V gene data show CDR1 as MNHNS and CDR2 as SASEGT. The V end was cut by 2 bases, the J end by 6 bases, with 23 bases between.

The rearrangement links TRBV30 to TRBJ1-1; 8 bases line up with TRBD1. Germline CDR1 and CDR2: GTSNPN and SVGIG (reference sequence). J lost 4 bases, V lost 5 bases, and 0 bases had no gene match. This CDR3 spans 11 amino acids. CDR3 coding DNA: TGTGCCTGGGGACAGGGCACTGAAGCTTTCTTT. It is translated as CAWGQGTEAFF. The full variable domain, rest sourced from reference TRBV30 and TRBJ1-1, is SQTIHQWPATLVQPVGSPLSLECTVEGTSNPNLYWYRQAAGRGLQLLFYSVGIGQISSEVPQNLSASRPQDRQFILSSKKLLLSDSGFYLCAWGQGTEAFFGQGTRLTVV.

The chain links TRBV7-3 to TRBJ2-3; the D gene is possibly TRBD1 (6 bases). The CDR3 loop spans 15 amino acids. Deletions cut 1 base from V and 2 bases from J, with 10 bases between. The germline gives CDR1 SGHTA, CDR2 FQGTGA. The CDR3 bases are TGTGCCAGCAGCTTAAGCAGGGGAGACACAGATACGCAGTATTTT. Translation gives CASSLSRGDTDTQYF.

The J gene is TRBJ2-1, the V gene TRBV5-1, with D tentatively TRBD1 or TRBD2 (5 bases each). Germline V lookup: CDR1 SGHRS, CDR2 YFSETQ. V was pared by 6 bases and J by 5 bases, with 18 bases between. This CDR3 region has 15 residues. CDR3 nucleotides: TGCGCCAGCACCCCCGGCTGGGGGTCTCACAATGAGCAGTTCTTC. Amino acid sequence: CASTPGWGSHNEQFF.

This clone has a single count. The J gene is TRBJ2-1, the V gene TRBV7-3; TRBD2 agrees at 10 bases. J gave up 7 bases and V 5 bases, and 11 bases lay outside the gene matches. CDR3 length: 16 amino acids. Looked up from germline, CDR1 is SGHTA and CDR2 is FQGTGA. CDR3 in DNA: TGTGCCAGCAGCCCACTGGGGACTAGCGCGTGGAATGAGCAGTTCTTC. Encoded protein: CASSPLGTSAWNEQFF.

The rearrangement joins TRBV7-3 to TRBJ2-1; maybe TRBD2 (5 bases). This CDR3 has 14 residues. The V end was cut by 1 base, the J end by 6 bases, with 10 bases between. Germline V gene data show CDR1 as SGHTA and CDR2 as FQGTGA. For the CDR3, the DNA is TGTGCCAGCAGCTTAATGGGGAGTTTCAATGAGCAGTTCTTC. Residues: CASSLMGSFNEQFF.

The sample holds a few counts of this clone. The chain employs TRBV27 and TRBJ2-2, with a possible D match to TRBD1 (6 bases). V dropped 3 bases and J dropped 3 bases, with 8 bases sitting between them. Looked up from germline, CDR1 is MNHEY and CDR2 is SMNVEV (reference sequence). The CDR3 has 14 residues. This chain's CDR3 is CASSLYRDTGELFF. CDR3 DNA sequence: TGTGCCAGCAGTTTGTACAGGGACACCGGGGAGCTGTTTTTT.

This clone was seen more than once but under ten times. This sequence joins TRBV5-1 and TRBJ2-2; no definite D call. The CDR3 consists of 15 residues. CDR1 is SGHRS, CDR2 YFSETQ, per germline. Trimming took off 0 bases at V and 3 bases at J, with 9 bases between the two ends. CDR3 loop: CASSLARVDTGELFF. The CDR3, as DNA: TGCGCCAGCAGCTTGGCAAGGGTGGACACCGGGGAGCTGTTTTTT.

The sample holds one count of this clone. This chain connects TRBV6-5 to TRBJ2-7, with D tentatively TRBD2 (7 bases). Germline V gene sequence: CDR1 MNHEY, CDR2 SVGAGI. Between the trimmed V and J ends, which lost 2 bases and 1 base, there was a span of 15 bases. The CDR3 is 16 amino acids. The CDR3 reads CASSYGEGVGSYEQYF. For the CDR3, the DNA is TGTGCCAGCAGTTACGGGGAGGGGGTAGGTTCCTACGAGCAGTACTTC.

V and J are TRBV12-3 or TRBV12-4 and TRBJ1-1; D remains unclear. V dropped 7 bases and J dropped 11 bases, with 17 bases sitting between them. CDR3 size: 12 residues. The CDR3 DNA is TGTGCCAGCACCAGCAGCCAAGGGTTGGCTTTCTTT. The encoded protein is CASTSSQGLAFF.

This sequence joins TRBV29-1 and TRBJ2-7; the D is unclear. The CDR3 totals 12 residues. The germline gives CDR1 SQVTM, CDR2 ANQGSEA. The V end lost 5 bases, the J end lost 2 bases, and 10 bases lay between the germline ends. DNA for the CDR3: TGCAGCGTTTATCTGGGCCCCTACGAGCAGTACTTC. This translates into CSVYLGPYEQYF.

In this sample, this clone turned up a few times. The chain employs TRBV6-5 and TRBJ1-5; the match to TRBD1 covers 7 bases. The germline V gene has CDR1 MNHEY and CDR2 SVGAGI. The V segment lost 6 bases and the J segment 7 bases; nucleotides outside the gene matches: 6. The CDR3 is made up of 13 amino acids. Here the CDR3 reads CASRSGGRQPQHF. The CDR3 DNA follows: TGTGCCAGCAGGTCAGGGGGTAGGCAGCCCCAGCATTTT.

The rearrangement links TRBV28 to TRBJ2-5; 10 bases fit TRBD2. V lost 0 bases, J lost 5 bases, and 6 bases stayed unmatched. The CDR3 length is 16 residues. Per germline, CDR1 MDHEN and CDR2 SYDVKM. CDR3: CASSLWASGSGETQYF. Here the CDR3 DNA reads TGTGCCAGCAGTTTATGGGCTAGCGGGAGTGGGGAGACCCAGTACTTC.

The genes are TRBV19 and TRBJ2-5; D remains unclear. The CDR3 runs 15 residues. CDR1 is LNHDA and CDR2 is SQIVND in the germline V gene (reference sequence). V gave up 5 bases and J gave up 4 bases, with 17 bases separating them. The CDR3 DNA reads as TGTGCCAGTAGTTCCCGTGTGGGGTCGGTAGAGACCCAGTACTTC. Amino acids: CASSSRVGSVETQYF.

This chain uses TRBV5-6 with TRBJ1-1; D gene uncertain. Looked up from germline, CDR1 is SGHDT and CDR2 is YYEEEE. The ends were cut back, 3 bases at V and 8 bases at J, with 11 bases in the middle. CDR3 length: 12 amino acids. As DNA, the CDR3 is TGTGCCAGCAGCTCCTATGAGCAGGAAGCTTTCTTT. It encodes CASSSYEQEAFF.

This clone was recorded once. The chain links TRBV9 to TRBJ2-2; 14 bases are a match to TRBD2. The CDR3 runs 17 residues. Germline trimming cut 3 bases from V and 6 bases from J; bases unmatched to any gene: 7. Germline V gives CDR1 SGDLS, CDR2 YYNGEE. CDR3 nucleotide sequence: TGTGCCAGCAGCGCGCACCGGACTAGCGGGAGGCCCGGGGAGCTGTTTTTT. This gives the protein CASSAHRTSGRPGELFF.

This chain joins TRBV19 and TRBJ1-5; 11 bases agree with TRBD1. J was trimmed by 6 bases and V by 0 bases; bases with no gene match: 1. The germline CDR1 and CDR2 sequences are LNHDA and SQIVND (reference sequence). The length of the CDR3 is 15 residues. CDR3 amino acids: CASSIDGTGGQPQHF. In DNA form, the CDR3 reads TGTGCCAGTAGTATAGACGGGACAGGGGGTCAGCCCCAGCATTTT. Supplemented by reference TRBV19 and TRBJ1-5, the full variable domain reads DGGITQSPKYLFRKEGQNVTLSCEQNLNHDAMYWYRQDPGQGLRLIYYSQIVNDFQKGDIAEGYSVSREKKESFPLTVTSAQKNPTAFYLCASSIDGTGGQPQHFGDGTRLSIL.

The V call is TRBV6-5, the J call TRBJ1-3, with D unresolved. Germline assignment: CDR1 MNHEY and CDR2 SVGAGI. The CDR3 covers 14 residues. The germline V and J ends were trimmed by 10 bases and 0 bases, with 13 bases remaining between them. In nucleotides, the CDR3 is TGTGCCACCTTTGAGAGGAACTCTGGAAACACCATATATTTT. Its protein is CATFERNSGNTIYF.

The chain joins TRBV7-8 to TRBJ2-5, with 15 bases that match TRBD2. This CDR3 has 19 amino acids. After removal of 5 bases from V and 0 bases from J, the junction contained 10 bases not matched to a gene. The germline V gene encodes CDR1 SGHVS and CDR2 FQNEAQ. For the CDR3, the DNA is TGTGCCAGCAGCCAGCCGGGACTAGCGGGGGGCCTGTACCAAGAGACCCAGTACTTC. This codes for CASSQPGLAGGLYQETQYF.

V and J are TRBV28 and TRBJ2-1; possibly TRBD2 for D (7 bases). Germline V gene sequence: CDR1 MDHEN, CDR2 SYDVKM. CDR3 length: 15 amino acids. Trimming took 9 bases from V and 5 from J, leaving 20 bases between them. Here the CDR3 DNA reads TGTGCCAGTCGGGGGGCTCGTGCGGTTCACAATGAGCAGTTCTTC. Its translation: CASRGARAVHNEQFF.